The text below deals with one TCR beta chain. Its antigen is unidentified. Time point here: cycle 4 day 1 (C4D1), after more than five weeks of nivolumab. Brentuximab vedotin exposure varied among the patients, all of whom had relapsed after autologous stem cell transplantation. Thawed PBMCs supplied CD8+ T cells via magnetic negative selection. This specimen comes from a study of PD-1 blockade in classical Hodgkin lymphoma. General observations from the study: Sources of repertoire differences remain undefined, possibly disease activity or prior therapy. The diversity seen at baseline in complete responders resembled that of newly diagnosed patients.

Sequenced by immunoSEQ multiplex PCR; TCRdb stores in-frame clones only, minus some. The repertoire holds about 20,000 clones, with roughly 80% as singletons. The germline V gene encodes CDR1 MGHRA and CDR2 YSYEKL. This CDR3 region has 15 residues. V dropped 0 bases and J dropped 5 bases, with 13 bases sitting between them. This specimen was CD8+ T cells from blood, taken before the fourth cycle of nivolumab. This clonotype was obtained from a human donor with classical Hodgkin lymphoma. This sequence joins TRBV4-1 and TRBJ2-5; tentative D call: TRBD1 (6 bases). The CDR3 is CASSQEAGAQETQYF. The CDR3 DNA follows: TGCGCCAGCAGCCAAGAGGCAGGGGCGCAGGAGACCCAGTACTTC.